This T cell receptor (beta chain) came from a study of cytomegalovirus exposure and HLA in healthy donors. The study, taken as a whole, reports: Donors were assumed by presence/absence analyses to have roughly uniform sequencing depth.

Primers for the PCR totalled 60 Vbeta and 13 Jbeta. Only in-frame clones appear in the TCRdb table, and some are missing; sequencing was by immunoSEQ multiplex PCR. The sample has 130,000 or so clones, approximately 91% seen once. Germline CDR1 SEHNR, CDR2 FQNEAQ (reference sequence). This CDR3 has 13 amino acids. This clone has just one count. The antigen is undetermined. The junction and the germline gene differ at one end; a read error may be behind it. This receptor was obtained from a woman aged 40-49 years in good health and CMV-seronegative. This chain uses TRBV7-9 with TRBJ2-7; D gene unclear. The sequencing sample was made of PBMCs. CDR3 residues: CSSSLYASYEQYF. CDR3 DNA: TGTTCCAGCAGCCTCTACGCCTCCTACGAGCAGTACTTC.